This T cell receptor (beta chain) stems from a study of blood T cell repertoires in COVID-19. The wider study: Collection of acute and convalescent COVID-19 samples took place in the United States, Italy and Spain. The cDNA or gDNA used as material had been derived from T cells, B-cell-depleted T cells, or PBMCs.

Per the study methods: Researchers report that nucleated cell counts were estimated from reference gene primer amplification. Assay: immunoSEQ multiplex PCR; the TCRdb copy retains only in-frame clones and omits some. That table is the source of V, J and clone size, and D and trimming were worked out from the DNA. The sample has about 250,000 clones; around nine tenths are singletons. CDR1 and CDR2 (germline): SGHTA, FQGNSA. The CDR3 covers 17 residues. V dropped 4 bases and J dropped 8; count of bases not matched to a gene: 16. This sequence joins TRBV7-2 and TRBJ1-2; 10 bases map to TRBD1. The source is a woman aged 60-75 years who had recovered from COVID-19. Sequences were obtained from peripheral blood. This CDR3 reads CASSWGAGTGAFGGYTF. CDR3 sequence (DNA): TGTGCCAGCAGCTGGGGAGCCGGGACAGGGGCCTTCGGGGGCTACACCTTC.